This T cell receptor beta chain was captured in a study of radiation and T cells in renal cell carcinoma. For the study at large: Nephrectomy followed 15 Gy stereotactic body radiation by 4 weeks.

As to time point: baseline pretreatment blood. Stated treatment: 15 Gy SBRT to primary tumor, nephrectomy 4 weeks later. Radiation-treated patients gave blood at baseline, week 2 and week 4. Points from the study as a whole: From baseline, blood top tumor clonotypes peaked at 2 weeks post-radiation.

Regarding this clone: Its antigen is undetermined.

TCRdb keeps only in-frame clones here, not all; method: immunoSEQ multiplex PCR. Of more than 95,000 clones in the sample, around 84% were seen once. CDR1 is DFQATT and CDR2 is SNEGSKA in the germline V gene (reference sequence). The CDR3 extends over 11 amino acids. V lost 5 bases and J 8 bases, leaving 11 bases between the germline ends. The source was blood, collected from a patient whose treatment included radiotherapy and nephrectomy. V is TRBV20-1 and J is TRBJ2-3; possibly TRBD1 for D (5 bases). The TCR comes from a woman aged 60-70 years with renal cell carcinoma. The CDR3 is CSAYDSATQYF. The CDR3 DNA reads TGCAGTGCTTATGACAGCGCTACGCAGTATTTT.